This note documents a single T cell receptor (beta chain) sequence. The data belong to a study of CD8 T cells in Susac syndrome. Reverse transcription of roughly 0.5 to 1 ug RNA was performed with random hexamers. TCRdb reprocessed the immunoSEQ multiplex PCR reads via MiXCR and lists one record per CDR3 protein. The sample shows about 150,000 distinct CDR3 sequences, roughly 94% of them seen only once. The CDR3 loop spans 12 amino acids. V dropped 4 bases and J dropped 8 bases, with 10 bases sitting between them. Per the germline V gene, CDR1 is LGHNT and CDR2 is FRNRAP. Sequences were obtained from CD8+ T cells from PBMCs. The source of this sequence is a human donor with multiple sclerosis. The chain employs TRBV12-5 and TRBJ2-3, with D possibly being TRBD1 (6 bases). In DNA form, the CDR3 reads TGTGCTAGTGGTTCTCCCAGGGGTACGCAGTATTTT. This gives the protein CASGSPRGTQYF.